The rows below give T cell receptor beta chains drawn from one sample of a study of T cells in Graves' hyperthyroidism and ophthalmopathy. A single record per CDR3 protein comes from TCRdb applying MiXCR to the multiplex PCR reads. The sample lists about 720,000 distinct CDR3 sequences; about 15% were seen once. Source material: blood. These receptors all come from a man younger than 35 with Graves' hyperthyroidism. The CDR3 runs from the conserved cysteine through the conserved F or W. A D gene is named only where the DNA matches it firmly. Where a row states a size, it is once, few, many or the class of an expanded clone; other rows omit it.

j_call: TRBJ2-1; d_call: .; clone_size: many; v_call: TRBV20-1; cdr3_aa: CSARRPSKNEQFF; cdr3_nt: TGCAGTGCTAGAAGGCCTAGCAAGAATGAGCAGTTCTTC
j_call: TRBJ2-5; d_call: .; clone_size: .; v_call: TRBV10-3; cdr3_aa: CAIRPLASETQYF; cdr3_nt: TGTGCCATCAGGCCCCTAGCCTCAGAGACCCAGTACTTC
j_call: TRBJ2-7; d_call: TRBD2; clone_size: few; v_call: TRBV20-1; cdr3_aa: CSARTRGSYEQYF; cdr3_nt: TGCAGTGCGAGGACTAGGGGATCGTACGAGCAGTACTTC
j_call: TRBJ2-1; d_call: TRBD1; clone_size: few; v_call: TRBV11-2; cdr3_aa: CASSQDRADEQFF; cdr3_nt: TGTGCCAGCAGCCAGGACAGGGCGGACGAGCAGTTCTTC
j_call: TRBJ2-2; d_call: TRBD1; clone_size: few; v_call: TRBV3-1; cdr3_aa: CASSPTGGPNTGELFF; cdr3_nt: TGTGCCAGCAGCCCGACAGGGGGCCCGAACACCGGGGAGCTGTTTTTT
j_call: TRBJ2-5; d_call: .; clone_size: few; v_call: TRBV6-1; cdr3_aa: CASSDYPGGLETQYF; cdr3_nt: TGTGCCAGCAGTGACTACCCCGGCGGGTTAGAGACCCAGTACTTC
j_call: TRBJ1-1; d_call: .; clone_size: many; v_call: TRBV28; cdr3_aa: CASSLGHSLNTEAFF; cdr3_nt: TGTGCCAGCAGTTTAGGTCACAGCTTGAACACTGAAGCTTTCTTT
j_call: TRBJ2-1; d_call: TRBD2; clone_size: .; v_call: TRBV28; cdr3_aa: CASSFQIAGAYNEQFF; cdr3_nt: TGTGCCAGCAGTTTCCAGATAGCGGGGGCTTACAATGAGCAGTTCTTC
j_call: TRBJ1-5; d_call: .; clone_size: many; v_call: TRBV30; cdr3_aa: CAWSSEVNQPQHF; cdr3_nt: TGTGCCTGGAGTTCGGAGGTCAATCAGCCCCAGCATTTT
j_call: TRBJ2-3; d_call: .; clone_size: .; v_call: TRBV29-1; cdr3_aa: CSVDNPLASTSTDTQYF; cdr3_nt: TGCAGCGTTGACAACCCGCTAGCGAGTACGAGCACAGATACGCAGTATTTT
j_call: TRBJ1-6; d_call: TRBD1; clone_size: many; v_call: TRBV18; cdr3_aa: CASGQGRDSPLHF; cdr3_nt: TGTGCCAGCGGACAGGGAAGGGATTCACCCCTCCACTTT